This T cell receptor (beta chain) appears in the sequencing data of a study of T cells after yellow fever vaccination. Looking at the study overall: Libraries from low-cell-number fractions were prepared with the SMART-Seq v4 Ultra Low Input RNA kit.

This clonotype was counted many times. Its target is not known. TCRdb fed the 5' RACE reads into MiXCR, producing one record per CDR3 protein. The sample has about 340,000 distinct CDR3 sequences, roughly 4% seen once. Germline-derived CDR1 and CDR2 are SNHLY and FYNNEI. The CDR3 is made up of 16 amino acids. Unmatched junction bases numbered 10, after V lost 6 bases and J lost 2 bases. Broader study findings: The CD4 and CD8 compartments had a small share of their clonotypes in common. Secondary responses were weaker yet peaked faster, day 5 versus 15.

J is TRBJ2-3 and V is TRBV2; 8 positions agree with TRBD2. The receptor was isolated from a man between 18 and 35 years old who received the YFV17D yellow fever vaccine. The sample consisted of PBMCs, taken 5 days after the yellow fever booster vaccination. The CDR3 region has the DNA TGTGCCAGCAGACCAAGGCGGGGGGCCCACACAGATACGCAGTATTTT. This translates into CASRPRRGAHTDTQYF.